This TCR beta chain was obtained from a study of blood T cell repertoires in COVID-19. Study as a whole: The analysed material was cDNA or gDNA that came from T cells, B-cell-depleted T cells, or PBMCs.

Repertoires were generated with immunoSEQ multiplex PCR, while TCRdb's copy carries only in-frame clones and drops some. The data show about 150,000 clones, under 90% seen once. Recruits, aged roughly 18 to 89 years, lived in 25 or so US areas. Cohort 3 recovered donors had two negative PCRs, clearance, or symptom resolution. The receptor comes from a man aged 45-65 years who had recovered from COVID-19. The specimen was PBMCs or T cells enriched from blood (not recorded which).

For the CDR3, the DNA is TGTGCCAGTAAACCGGGACAGGGGGCGAACACCGGGGAGCTGTTTTTT. It yields the protein CASKPGQGANTGELFF. The V call is TRBV19, the J call TRBJ2-2, with 11 bases that match TRBD1. Germline trimming cut 7 bases from V and 0 bases from J; bases unmatched to any gene: 4. The CDR3 contains 16 residues. Germline loops: CDR1 LNHDA, CDR2 SQIVND (reference sequence).